The T cell receptor (beta chain) described here comes from a study of shared clonotypes between healthy human individuals (TCRdb year 2020). For context, the study as a whole: A few men and a couple of women, aged 18 to 49 years, made up the cohort. For each donor, CD4 naive and CD4 memory were each given three plates, CD8 naive was given two plates, and CD8 memory was given one plate. The study deeply sequenced blood TCR repertoires of five healthy adults to estimate repertoire size and the extent of clonotype sharing between individuals. Different laboratories and diverse techniques were used to prepare libraries and sequence TCR repertoires, to increase sequencing depth and limit assay-specific biases. Each donor's leukapheresis produced roughly between roughly 0.85 and 10 billion PBMCs. General findings and caveats noted by the study authors: Based on pairwise subsampling, the degree of clonotype sharing among donors was expected to be affected by sequencing depth. Clonotypes shared by all four sorted-subset donors showed higher generation probabilities than non-shared clonotypes. Sampling was restricted to blood, and TCR repertoires in tissues likely differ from the TCR repertoires found in blood. Because the study included a small number of donors, the genetic and exposure-history diversity represented was limited. Even with the large sequencing depth, rarefaction of the sorted-subset datasets indicated that sequencing was incomplete. Sharing across a handful of donors was observed for 4.5% to 6.5% of naive CD4, under 4% of naive CD8, 2% to 2.5% of memory CD4, and 0.4% of memory CD8 clonotypes. Naive subsets generally had larger estimated clonotype richness than memory subsets.

Concerning this clone itself: Its antigen specificity is not known. No base quality information exists; no much larger clone differs at one position.

TCR CDR3 regions were amplified from genomic DNA by multiplex PCR using the deep immunoSEQ assay. For each cell subset, the extracted genomic DNA was distributed evenly across all wells of several immunoSEQ 96-well plates, and each plate served as one replicate. For sorted subsets, approximately 190 ng of genomic DNA, equivalent to about 30,000 T cell genomes, went into each replicate PCR. Purified libraries were measured with a Qubit 3.0 fluorometer, size-checked on a Bioanalyzer 2100, and measured again with the KAPA Library Quantification kit. Each immunoSEQ 96-well plate was sequenced on its own single-read 150-cycle Illumina NextSeq 550 flow cell. The paper's data handling went like this. Because the immunoSEQ output included only junctional sequences and no quality scores, the filtering could not be the same as the filtering used for full-length reads. To assign V/J genes and CDR3, sequences were annotated against IMGT germline references using PyIR, a Python wrapper for IgBLAST v1.9. Any read was removed if the V/J assignment was weak (E-value above 1e-6), the CDR3 was missing, or the read contained stop codons, out-of-frame junctions, or ambiguous translated residues. V3J clonotypes were defined as sequences sharing an identical inferred V gene, J gene, and CDR3 amino acid sequence. Percentage overlap between repertoires was calculated by dividing the number of shared unique clonotypes by the size of the smaller repertoire. Richness of each repertoire was evaluated using RTK rarefaction, the Chao1 estimator, and Recon v2.1 estimates of unobserved clonotypes. Generation probabilities for all TCRbeta clonotypes obtained by the gDNA method from a few donors were computed using OLGA. Drawn from immuneACCESS, this table holds only the in-frame rearrangements with V and J called that TCRdb kept. Clones are partly lost; checked studies trace under half to an unresolved V gene and leave the rest unexplained. That table supplies the V and J calls and clone size; D and trimming were determined from the DNA. In all, the sample holds under 850,000 clones, and 85% to 95% of those were seen once. The leading ten clones occupy 24% of the sample.

CD8 naive samples consisted of CD45RO-negative cells that were positively selected for CCR7, yielding a CD45RA+CCR7+ population without TemRA cells. The donors were healthy, HIV-negative adults with no recently reported acute infections or vaccinations. All donors were Caucasian adults living in Nashville, Tennessee, USA. Blood was obtained by leukapheresis, after which PBMCs were separated by Ficoll-Histopaque density gradient centrifugation and cryopreserved in liquid nitrogen vapor phase. Analytical flow cytometry was used to check the purity and quantity of every magnetically sorted T cell population. Each sorted fraction had its genomic DNA isolated and then quantified by UV absorbance on a Nanodrop 2000c. The sequence derives from a man younger than 40 in good health. The sample consisted of naive CD8+ T cells sorted from blood. Interpreted using the paper, the cell subset or site label stands for: CD45RA+CCR7+.

The CDR3 amino acid sequence is: CASTPGLAPHEQYF. The nucleotides are TGTGCCAGCACCCCGGGACTAGCTCCCCACGAGCAGTACTTC. The chain links TRBV9 with TRBJ2-7, with 9 junctional bases fitting TRBD2. CDR1 SGDLS and CDR2 YYNGEE are derived from the germline V gene. There are 14 amino acids in the CDR3, from cysteine to phenylalanine inclusive. Just the 42-base CDR3 DNA is kept, in frame starting at base 1. After removal of 6 bases from V and 5 bases from J, the junction retains 9 bases not matched to a gene.